This T cell receptor beta chain was sequenced during a study of blood T cells in healthy people across ages. At the level of the study: Capturing about one barcoded beta molecule per two T cells was achieved by template switching. Study findings and constraints: It was held that the diversity estimates obtained from one million T cells were underestimates.

Primers used in a second PCR of roughly 6 to 12 cycles were a sample-barcoded 5' primer and a J-beta primer mix. Using its own MiXCR run on the 5' RACE reads, TCRdb lists one record per CDR3 protein. Among about 900,000 distinct CDR3 sequences, about 48% were seen once, and the ten largest hold about an eighth. Comments on this clonotype: The antigen is not known.

The CDR3 consists of 14 residues. The ends were cut back, 6 bases at V and 4 bases at J, with 16 bases in the middle. CDR1 is MNHEY, CDR2 SMNVEV, per germline (reference sequence). The sample was blood. The V gene is TRBV27, the J gene TRBJ2-7; D call uncertain. This sequence was found in a man aged 25 to 40 in good health. CDR3 DNA: TGTGCCAGCAGGCGACGCGGAAGACGGTACGAGCAGTACTTC. Its translation is CASRRRGRRYEQYF.